A selection of T cell receptor beta chains follows, all from one sample in a study of cytomegalovirus exposure and HLA in healthy donors. Here immunoSEQ multiplex PCR was the method, and the copy in TCRdb shows in-frame clones only, minus some. This sample has about 130,000 clones, with 85% to 90% found just once. Material: PBMCs. The receptor set was obtained from a woman in her twenties or thirties in good health and CMV-seropositive. CDR3s include the opening cysteine and the closing phenylalanine or tryptophan. D genes are given only for firm matches. Clone size appears in some rows only: once, few, many, or a class for an expanded clone.

size: NA; J: TRBJ2-1; D: TRBD2; V: TRBV30; DNA: TGTGCCTGGAGCGATCCCGGACTAGCGGAACGGTGGGGGGAGGTGTTCTTC; CDR3: CAWSDPGLAERWGEVFF
size: NA; J: TRBJ1-1; D: NA; V: TRBV6-5; DNA: TGTGCCAGCAGTTACGAAAGGGGCACTGAAGCTTTCTTT; CDR3: CASSYERGTEAFF
size: NA; J: TRBJ1-5; D: TRBD1; V: TRBV6-5; DNA: TGTGCCAGCAGGCTCGGGACAGTAATCAATCAGCCCCAGCATTTT; CDR3: CASRLGTVINQPQHF
size: NA; J: TRBJ1-1; D: NA; V: TRBV6-4; DNA: TGTGCCAGCAGTGACTCGAGAAACACTGAAGCTTTCTTT; CDR3: CASSDSRNTEAFF
size: NA; J: TRBJ1-4; D: NA; V: TRBV30; DNA: TGTGCCTGGAGCGGGGAGGATTCGGAAAAACTGTTTTTT; CDR3: CAWSGEDSEKLFF
size: NA; J: TRBJ1-2; D: TRBD1; V: TRBV2; DNA: TGTGCCAGCAGGGGGACAGGGACTTATGGCTACACCTTC; CDR3: CASRGTGTYGYTF
size: NA; J: TRBJ1-4; D: NA; V: TRBV2; DNA: TGTGCCAGCAGCGCCGTCTTGGGGCGAGGTGAAAAACTGTTTTTT; CDR3: CASSAVLGRGEKLFF
size: NA; J: TRBJ1-5; D: NA; V: TRBV6-6; DNA: TGTGCCAGCACGGCCGGTAGCTATCAGCCCCAGCATTTT; CDR3: CASTAGSYQPQHF
size: NA; J: TRBJ1-5; D: NA; V: TRBV28; DNA: TGTGCCAGCACCTCTGCGGAGGGGCCTAGCAATCAGCCCCAGCATTTT; CDR3: CASTSAEGPSNQPQHF
size: NA; J: TRBJ2-1; D: NA; V: TRBV5-6; DNA: TGTGCCAGCAGCTTGCTTGGGGACAAAGATGAGCAGTTCTTC; CDR3: CASSLLGDKDEQFF
size: NA; J: TRBJ2-2; D: NA; V: TRBV1; DNA: TGCACCAGCAGCCAAGAGTGGTTAGCGGGAGGGTCGAACACCGGGGAGCTGTTTTTT; CDR3: CTSSQEWLAGGSNTGELFF
size: NA; J: TRBJ2-3; D: TRBD2; V: TRBV5-1; DNA: TGCGCCAGCAGCGGCTCCGGGACTAGCCCAGATACGCAGTATTTT; CDR3: CASSGSGTSPDTQYF
size: NA; J: TRBJ2-3; D: TRBD1; V: TRBV5-1; DNA: TGCGCCACCACCCTAGGGGCAGGGGGCCCAGATACGCAGTATTTT; CDR3: CATTLGAGGPDTQYF
size: NA; J: TRBJ2-1; D: TRBD2; V: TRBV9; DNA: TGTGCCAGCAGCGTCGCGGGAGGGGGGGACAATGAGCAGTTCTTC; CDR3: CASSVAGGGDNEQFF
size: NA; J: TRBJ2-3; D: TRBD1; V: TRBV7-6; DNA: TGTGCCAGCAGCTTAGATTCGCCAGGGGGCTACACAGATACGCAGTATTTT; CDR3: CASSLDSPGGYTDTQYF
size: once; J: TRBJ2-7; D: NA; V: TRBV27; DNA: TGTGCCAGCAGTCAAGGAGGGACCTCCTACGAGCAGTACTTC; CDR3: CASSQGGTSYEQYF
size: NA; J: TRBJ2-7; D: NA; V: TRBV28; DNA: TGTGCCAGCAGTTCCCAGCGGACAGCCTCCTACGAGCAGTACTTC; CDR3: CASSSQRTASYEQYF
size: few; J: TRBJ1-1; D: NA; V: TRBV6-5; DNA: TGTGCCAGCAGTAGACAGGATTTTAACACTGAAGCTTTCTTT; CDR3: CASSRQDFNTEAFF
size: NA; J: TRBJ2-1; D: NA; V: TRBV5-1; DNA: TGCGCCAGCAGCTTGGGGGGAGACAATGAGCAGTTCTTC; CDR3: CASSLGGDNEQFF
size: NA; J: TRBJ1-1; D: NA; V: TRBV19; DNA: TGTGCCAGTAGTTCAGGGAGGTGGGGGATGAACACTGAAGCTTTCTTT; CDR3: CASSSGRWGMNTEAFF
size: NA; J: TRBJ2-7; D: NA; V: TRBV18; DNA: TGTGCCAGCTCACCACCGAACTTCTACGAGCAGTACTTC; CDR3: CASSPPNFYEQYF
size: NA; J: TRBJ1-1; D: NA; V: TRBV30; DNA: TGTGCCTGGGAGACAAGCCGAGCTTTCTTT; CDR3: CAWETSRAFF
size: NA; J: TRBJ2-5; D: TRBD2; V: TRBV7-2; DNA: TGTGCCAGCAGCTTAGAAGCGGGAGCCCCTCCGACGACCCAGTACTTC; CDR3: CASSLEAGAPPTTQYF
size: NA; J: TRBJ2-3; D: NA; V: TRBV4-1; DNA: TGCGCCAGCAGCCAAAGCAGCGGCACAGATACGCAGTATTTT; CDR3: CASSQSSGTDTQYF
size: NA; J: TRBJ2-7; D: NA; V: TRBV5-4; DNA: TGTGCCAGCAGCTTGGAGAACCCAGGGCGGGACGACGAGCAGTACTTC; CDR3: CASSLENPGRDDEQYF
size: few; J: TRBJ2-3; D: NA; V: TRBV2; DNA: TGTGCCAGCACCGCGCTGGGGAGAGGGGATACGCAGTATTTT; CDR3: CASTALGRGDTQYF
size: NA; J: TRBJ2-7; D: TRBD2; V: TRBV2; DNA: TGTGCCAGCAGTCGCGGACTAGACGAGCAGTACTTC; CDR3: CASSRGLDEQYF
size: NA; J: TRBJ2-7; D: TRBD1; V: TRBV27; DNA: TGTGCCAGCAGCACCCTTGGACAGGGCGCCTACGAGCAGTACTTC; CDR3: CASSTLGQGAYEQYF
size: NA; J: TRBJ2-1; D: NA; V: TRBV7-3; DNA: TGTGCCAGCAGCTTAAGCAGCGGGTCCAATGAGCAGTTCTTC; CDR3: CASSLSSGSNEQFF
size: NA; J: TRBJ2-2; D: TRBD2; V: TRBV2; DNA: TGTGCCAGCAGTCCGCAAGCGGGAGGAACCGGGGAGCTGTTTTTT; CDR3: CASSPQAGGTGELFF
size: NA; J: TRBJ1-2; D: NA; V: TRBV28; DNA: TGTGCCAGCCGCCCCGAAGGGGACTATGGCTACACCTTC; CDR3: CASRPEGDYGYTF
size: NA; J: TRBJ1-2; D: TRBD1; V: TRBV5-4; DNA: TGTGCCAGCAGCTTGTCCGGGACAGGGCTGGCGGGGTATGGCTACACCTTC; CDR3: CASSLSGTGLAGYGYTF
size: NA; J: TRBJ2-3; D: TRBD2; V: TRBV5-1; DNA: TGCGCCAGCAGCTTGGGGCTAGCGGGGGGCCTACTTAGCACAGATACGCAGTATTTT; CDR3: CASSLGLAGGLLSTDTQYF
size: NA; J: TRBJ2-7; D: TRBD1; V: TRBV10-3; DNA: TGTGCCATCGGACAGGGGGTACGCTACGAGCAGTACTTC; CDR3: CAIGQGVRYEQYF
size: NA; J: TRBJ2-7; D: TRBD1; V: TRBV6-5; DNA: TGTGCCAGCAGGGGACAGGGGGCCGGCGAGCAGTACTTC; CDR3: CASRGQGAGEQYF
size: few; J: TRBJ2-4; D: TRBD2; V: TRBV5-4; DNA: TGTGCCAGCAGACCCGGGACTAGCGGGGGGTTAGCCAACATTCAGTACTTC; CDR3: CASRPGTSGGLANIQYF
size: NA; J: TRBJ1-1; D: NA; V: TRBV7-9; DNA: TGTGCCAGCAGCTCCCGGAGCCTTGAAGCTTTCTTT; CDR3: CASSSRSLEAFF
size: NA; J: TRBJ2-7; D: NA; V: TRBV6-1; DNA: TGTGCCAGCAGTGAAGTAGGGGGAACCTACGAGCAGTACTTC; CDR3: CASSEVGGTYEQYF
size: NA; J: TRBJ2-1; D: NA; V: TRBV9; DNA: TGTGCCAGCAGCAGAAGGGGGGGAGTCTACAATGAGCAGTTCTTC; CDR3: CASSRRGGVYNEQFF
size: NA; J: TRBJ2-4; D: NA; V: TRBV10-2; DNA: TGCGCCGACGTCGCCAGGGGAGGGAAAGCCAAAAACATTCAGTACTTC; CDR3: CADVARGGKAKNIQYF
size: NA; J: TRBJ2-3; D: NA; V: TRBV2; DNA: TGTGCCAGCAGCTCACAGGGTATCACAGATACGCAGTATTTT; CDR3: CASSSQGITDTQYF
size: few; J: TRBJ2-5; D: NA; V: TRBV5-1; DNA: TGCGCCAGCAGCTTGGGAACGGGGGATCTGGAGACCCAGTACTTC; CDR3: CASSLGTGDLETQYF
size: NA; J: TRBJ1-3; D: NA; V: TRBV5-6; DNA: TGTGCCAGCAGTTCTCCGTCCCTACAGGCAGATGGAAACACCATATATTTT; CDR3: CASSSPSLQADGNTIYF
size: NA; J: TRBJ2-1; D: TRBD1; V: TRBV19; DNA: TGTGCCAGTAGTACCCAGGACAGGAGGAATGAGCAGTTCTTC; CDR3: CASSTQDRRNEQFF
size: NA; J: TRBJ2-5; D: NA; V: TRBV7-6; DNA: TGTGCCAGCAGCGCCAGGACTAATGGAGAGACCCAGTACTTC; CDR3: CASSARTNGETQYF
size: NA; J: TRBJ2-7; D: TRBD2; V: TRBV6-6; DNA: TGTGCCAGCGTCCTAAAGACGGGAGGGGCCTCCTACGAGCAGTACTTC; CDR3: CASVLKTGGASYEQYF